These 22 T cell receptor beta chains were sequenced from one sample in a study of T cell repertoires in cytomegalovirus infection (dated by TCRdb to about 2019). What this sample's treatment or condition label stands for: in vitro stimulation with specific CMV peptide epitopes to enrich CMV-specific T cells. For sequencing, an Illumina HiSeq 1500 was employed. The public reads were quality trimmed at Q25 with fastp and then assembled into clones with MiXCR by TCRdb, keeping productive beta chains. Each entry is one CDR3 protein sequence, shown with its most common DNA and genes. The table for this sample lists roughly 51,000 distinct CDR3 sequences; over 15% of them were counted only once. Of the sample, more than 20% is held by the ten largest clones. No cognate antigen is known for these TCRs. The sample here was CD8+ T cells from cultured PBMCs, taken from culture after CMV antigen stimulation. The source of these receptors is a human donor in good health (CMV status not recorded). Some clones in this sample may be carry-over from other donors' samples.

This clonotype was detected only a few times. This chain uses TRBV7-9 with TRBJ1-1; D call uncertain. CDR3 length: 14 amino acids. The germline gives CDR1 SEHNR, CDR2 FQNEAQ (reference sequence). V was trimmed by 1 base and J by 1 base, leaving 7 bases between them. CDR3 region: CASSLGGKNTEAFF. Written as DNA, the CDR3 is TGTGCCAGCAGCTTAGGGGGAAAGAACACTGAAGCTTTCTTT.

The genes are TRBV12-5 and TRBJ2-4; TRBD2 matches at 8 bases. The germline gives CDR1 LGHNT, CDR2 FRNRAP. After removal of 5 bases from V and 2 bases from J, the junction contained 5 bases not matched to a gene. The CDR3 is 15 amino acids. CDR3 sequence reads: CASGPERGTKNIQYF. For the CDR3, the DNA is TGTGCTAGTGGTCCTGAGCGGGGGACCAAAAACATTCAGTACTTC.

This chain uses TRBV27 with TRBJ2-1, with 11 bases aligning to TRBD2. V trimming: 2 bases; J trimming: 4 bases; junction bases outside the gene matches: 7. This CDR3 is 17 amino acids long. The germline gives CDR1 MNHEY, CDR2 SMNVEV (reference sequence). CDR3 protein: CASSLHGTSGPYNEQFF. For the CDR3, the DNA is TGTGCCAGCAGTTTACACGGGACTAGCGGACCTTACAATGAGCAGTTCTTC.

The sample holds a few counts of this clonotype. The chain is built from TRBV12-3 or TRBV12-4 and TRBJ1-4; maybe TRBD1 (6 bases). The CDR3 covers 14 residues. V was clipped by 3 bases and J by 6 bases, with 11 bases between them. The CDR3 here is CASSFVQGYEKLFF. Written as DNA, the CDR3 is TGTGCCAGCAGTTTCGTACAGGGATATGAAAAACTGTTTTTT.

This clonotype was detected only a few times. This CDR3 is CASSDRVADTQYF. In DNA, the CDR3 is TGTGCCAGCAGCGACAGGGTGGCGGATACGCAGTATTTT. This rearrangement joins TRBV7-2 to TRBJ2-3; 7 bases align to TRBD1. The CDR3 loop spans 13 amino acids. Germline V CDR1 and CDR2: SGHTA, FQGNSA. Trimming took 5 bases from V and 6 from J; bases not matched to a gene: 5. Drawing the rest from reference TRBV7-2 and TRBJ2-3, the complete variable domain is GAGVSQSPSNKVTEKGKDVELRCDPISGHTALYWYRQSLGQGLEFLIYFQGNSAPDKSGLPSDRFSAERTGGSVSTLTIQRTQQEDSAVYLCASSDRVADTQYFGPGTRLTVL.

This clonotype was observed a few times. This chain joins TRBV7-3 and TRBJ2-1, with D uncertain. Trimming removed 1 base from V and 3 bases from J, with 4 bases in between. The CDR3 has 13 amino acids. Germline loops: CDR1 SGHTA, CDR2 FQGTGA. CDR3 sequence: CASSLNDYNEQFF. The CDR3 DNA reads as TGTGCCAGCAGCTTAAATGACTACAATGAGCAGTTCTTC.

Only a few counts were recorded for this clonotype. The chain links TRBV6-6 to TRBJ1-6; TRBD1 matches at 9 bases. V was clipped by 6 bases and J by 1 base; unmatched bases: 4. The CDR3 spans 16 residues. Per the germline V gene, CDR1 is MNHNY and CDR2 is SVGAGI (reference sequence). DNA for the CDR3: TGTGCCAGCAGCCACGGACAGGGGTCCTATAATTCACCCCTCCACTTT. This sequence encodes CASSHGQGSYNSPLHF.

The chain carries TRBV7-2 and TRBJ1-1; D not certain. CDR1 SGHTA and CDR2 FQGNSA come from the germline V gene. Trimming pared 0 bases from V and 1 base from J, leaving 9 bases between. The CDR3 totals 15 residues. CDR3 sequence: CASSLAGIENTEAFF. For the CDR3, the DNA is TGTGCCAGCAGCTTAGCAGGGATCGAGAACACTGAAGCTTTCTTT.

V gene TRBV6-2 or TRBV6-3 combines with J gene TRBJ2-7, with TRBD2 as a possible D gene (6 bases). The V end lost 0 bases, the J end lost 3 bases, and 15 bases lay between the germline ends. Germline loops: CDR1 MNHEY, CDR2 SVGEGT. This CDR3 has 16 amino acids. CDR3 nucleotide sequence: TGTGCCAGCAGTTACTCGATATCCCGGGGAGGCTACGAGCAGTACTTC. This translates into CASSYSISRGGYEQYF.

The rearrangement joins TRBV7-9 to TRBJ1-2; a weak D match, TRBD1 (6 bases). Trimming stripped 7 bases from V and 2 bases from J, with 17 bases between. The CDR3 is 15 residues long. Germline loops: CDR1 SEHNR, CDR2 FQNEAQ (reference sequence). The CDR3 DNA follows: TGTGCCAGCACCCCCAGGGGAACAGGGAACTATGGCTACACCTTC. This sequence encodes CASTPRGTGNYGYTF.

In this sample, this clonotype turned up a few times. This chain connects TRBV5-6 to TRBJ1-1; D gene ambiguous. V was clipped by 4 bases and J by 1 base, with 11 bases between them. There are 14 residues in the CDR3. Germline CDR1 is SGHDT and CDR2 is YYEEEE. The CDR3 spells CASSRLWANTEAFF. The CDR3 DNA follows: TGTGCCAGCAGCCGCTTGTGGGCGAACACTGAAGCTTTCTTT. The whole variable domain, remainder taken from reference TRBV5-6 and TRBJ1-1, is DAGVTQSPTHLIKTRGQQVTLRCSPKSGHDTVSWYQQALGQGPQFIFQYYEEEERQRGNFPDRFSGHQFPNYSSELNVNALLLGDSALYLCASSRLWANTEAFFGQGTRLTVV.

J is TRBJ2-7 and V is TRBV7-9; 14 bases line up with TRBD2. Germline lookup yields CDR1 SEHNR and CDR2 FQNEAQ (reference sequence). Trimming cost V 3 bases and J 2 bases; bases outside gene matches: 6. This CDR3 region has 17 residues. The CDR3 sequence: CASSLTSGRAGTYEQYF. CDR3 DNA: TGTGCCAGCAGCTTGACTAGCGGGAGGGCCGGAACCTACGAGCAGTACTTC.

The CDR3 loop is CASIRSGGAEAFF. The CDR3 DNA reads as TGTGCCAGCATCCGTTCAGGGGGCGCTGAAGCTTTCTTT. V usage is TRBV28 and J usage is TRBJ1-1; the match to TRBD1 covers 8 bases. This CDR3 has 13 amino acids. Germline lookup yields CDR1 MDHEN and CDR2 SYDVKM. J was trimmed by 6 bases and V by 7 bases; bases with no gene match: 7.

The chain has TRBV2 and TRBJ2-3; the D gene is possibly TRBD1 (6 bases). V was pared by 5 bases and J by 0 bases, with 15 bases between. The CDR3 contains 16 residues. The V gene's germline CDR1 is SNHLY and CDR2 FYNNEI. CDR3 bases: TGTGCCAGCAGTTCCGGGCAGGGGATGAGCACAGATACGCAGTATTTT. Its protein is CASSSGQGMSTDTQYF. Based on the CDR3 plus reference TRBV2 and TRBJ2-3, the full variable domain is EPEVTQTPSHQVTQMGQEVILRCVPISNHLYFYWYRQILGQKVEFLVSFYNNEISEKSEIFDDQFSVERPDGSNFTLKIRSTKLEDSAMYFCASSSGQGMSTDTQYFGPGTRLTVL.

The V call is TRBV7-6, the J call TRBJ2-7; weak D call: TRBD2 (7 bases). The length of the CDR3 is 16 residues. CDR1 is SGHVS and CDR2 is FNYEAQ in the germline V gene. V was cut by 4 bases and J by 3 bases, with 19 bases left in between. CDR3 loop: CASSSTYRGAGYEQYF. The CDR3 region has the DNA TGTGCCAGCAGCTCAACCTATCGGGGGGCCGGCTACGAGCAGTACTTC.

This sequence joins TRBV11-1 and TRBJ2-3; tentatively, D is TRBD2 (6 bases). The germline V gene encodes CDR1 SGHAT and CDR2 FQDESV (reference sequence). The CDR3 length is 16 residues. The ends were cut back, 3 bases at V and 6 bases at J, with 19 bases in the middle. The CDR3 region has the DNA TGTGCCAGCAGCTTCTACCGGGACTCCTTCTCTGATACGCAGTATTTT. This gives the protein CASSFYRDSFSDTQYF.

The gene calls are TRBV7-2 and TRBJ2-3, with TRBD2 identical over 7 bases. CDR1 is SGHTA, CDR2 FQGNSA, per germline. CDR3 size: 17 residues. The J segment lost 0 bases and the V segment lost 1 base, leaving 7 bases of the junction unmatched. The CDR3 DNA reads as TGTGCCAGCAGCTTAGACGGGAGGACCTTTAGCACAGATACGCAGTATTTT. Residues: CASSLDGRTFSTDTQYF.

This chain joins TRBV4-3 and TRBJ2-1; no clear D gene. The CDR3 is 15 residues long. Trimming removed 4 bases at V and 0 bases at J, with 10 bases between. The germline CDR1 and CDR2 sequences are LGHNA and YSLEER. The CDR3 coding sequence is TGCGCCAGCAGCCGCGCAGGTTACTCCTACAATGAGCAGTTCTTC. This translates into CASSRAGYSYNEQFF.

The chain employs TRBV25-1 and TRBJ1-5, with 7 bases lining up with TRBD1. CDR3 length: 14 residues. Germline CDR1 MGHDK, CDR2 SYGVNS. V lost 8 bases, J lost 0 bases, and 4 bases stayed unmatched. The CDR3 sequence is CASATGDSNQPQHF. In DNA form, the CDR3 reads TGTGCCAGCGCCACAGGGGATAGCAATCAGCCCCAGCATTTT.

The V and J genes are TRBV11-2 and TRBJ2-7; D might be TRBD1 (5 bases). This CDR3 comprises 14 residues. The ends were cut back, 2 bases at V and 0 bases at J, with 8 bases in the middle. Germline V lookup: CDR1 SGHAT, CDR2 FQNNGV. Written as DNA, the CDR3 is TGTGCCAGCAGCTTATGGGGCAGCTCCTACGAGCAGTACTTC. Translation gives CASSLWGSSYEQYF. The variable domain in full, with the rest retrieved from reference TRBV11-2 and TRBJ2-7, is EAGVAQSPRYKIIEKRQSVAFWCNPISGHATLYWYQQILGQGPKLLIQFQNNGVVDDSQLPKDRFSAERLKGVDSTLKIQPAKLEDSAVYLCASSLWGSSYEQYFGPGTRLTVT.

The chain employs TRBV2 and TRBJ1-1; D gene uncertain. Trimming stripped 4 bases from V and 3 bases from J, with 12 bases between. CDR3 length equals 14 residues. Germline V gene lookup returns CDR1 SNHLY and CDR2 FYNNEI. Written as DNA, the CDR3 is TGTGCCAGCAGTGCAAACCCTGGGGACACTGAAGCTTTCTTT. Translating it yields CASSANPGDTEAFF.

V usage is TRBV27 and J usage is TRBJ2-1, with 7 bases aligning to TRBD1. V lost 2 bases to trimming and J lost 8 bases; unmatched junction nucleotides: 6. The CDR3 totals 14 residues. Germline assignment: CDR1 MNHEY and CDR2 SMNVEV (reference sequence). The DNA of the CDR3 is TGTGCCAGCAGTTTACTGAGAACAGGGGATGAGCAGTTCTTC. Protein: CASSLLRTGDEQFF.